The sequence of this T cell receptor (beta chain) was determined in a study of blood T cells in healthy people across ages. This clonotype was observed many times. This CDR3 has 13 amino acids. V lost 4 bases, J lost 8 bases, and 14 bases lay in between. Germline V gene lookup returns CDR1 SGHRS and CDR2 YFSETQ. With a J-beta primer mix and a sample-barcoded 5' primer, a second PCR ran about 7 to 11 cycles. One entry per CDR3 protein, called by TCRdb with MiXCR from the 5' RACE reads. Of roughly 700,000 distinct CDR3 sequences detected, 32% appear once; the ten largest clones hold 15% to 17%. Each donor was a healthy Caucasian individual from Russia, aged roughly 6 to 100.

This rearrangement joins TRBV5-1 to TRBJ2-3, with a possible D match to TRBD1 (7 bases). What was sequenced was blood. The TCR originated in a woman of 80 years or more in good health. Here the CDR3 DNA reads TGCGCCAGCAGCCCCCGACAGGGAGGTACGCAGTATTTT. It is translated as CASSPRQGGTQYF.